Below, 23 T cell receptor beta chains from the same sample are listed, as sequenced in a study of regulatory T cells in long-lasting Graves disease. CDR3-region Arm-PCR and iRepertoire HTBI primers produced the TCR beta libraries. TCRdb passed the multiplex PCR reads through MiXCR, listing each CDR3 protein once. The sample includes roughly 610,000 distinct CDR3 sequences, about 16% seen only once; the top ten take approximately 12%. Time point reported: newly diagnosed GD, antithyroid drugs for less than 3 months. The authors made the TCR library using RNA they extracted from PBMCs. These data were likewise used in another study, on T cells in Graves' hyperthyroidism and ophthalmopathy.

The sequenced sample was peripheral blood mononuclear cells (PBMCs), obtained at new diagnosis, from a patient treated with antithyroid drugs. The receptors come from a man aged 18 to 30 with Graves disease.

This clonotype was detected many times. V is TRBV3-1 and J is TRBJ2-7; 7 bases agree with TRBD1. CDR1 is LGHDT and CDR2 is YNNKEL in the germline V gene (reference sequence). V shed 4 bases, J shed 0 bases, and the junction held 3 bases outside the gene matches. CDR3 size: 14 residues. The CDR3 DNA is TGTGCCAGCAGCCTCAGGGGGATCTCCTACGAGCAGTACTTC. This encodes CASSLRGISYEQYF.

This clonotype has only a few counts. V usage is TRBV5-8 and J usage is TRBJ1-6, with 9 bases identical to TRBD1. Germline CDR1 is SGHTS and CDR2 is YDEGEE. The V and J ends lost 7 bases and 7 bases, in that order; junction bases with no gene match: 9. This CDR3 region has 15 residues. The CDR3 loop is CASDDGQGMNSPLHF. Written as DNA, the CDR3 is TGTGCCAGCGACGATGGACAGGGGATGAATTCACCCCTCCACTTT.

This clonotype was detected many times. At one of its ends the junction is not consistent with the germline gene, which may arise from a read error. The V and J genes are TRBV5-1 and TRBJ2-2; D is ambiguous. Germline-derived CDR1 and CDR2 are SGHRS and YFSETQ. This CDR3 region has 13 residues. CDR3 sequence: CASSLTLTGELFF. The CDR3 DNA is TGTGCCAGCAGCCTCACACTCACCGGGGAGCTGTTTTTT.

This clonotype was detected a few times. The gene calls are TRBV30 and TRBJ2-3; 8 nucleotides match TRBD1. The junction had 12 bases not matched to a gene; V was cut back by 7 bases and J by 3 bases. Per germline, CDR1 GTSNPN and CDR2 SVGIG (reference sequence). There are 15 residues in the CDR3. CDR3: CASNRDRGWTDTQYF. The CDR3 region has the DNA TGTGCCTCGAACCGTGACAGGGGTTGGACAGATACGCAGTATTTT. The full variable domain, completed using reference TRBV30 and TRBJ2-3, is SQTIHQWPATLVQPVGSPLSLECTVEGTSNPNLYWYRQAAGRGLQLLFYSVGIGQISSEVPQNLSASRPQDRQFILSSKKLLLSDSGFYLCASNRDRGWTDTQYFGPGTRLTVL.

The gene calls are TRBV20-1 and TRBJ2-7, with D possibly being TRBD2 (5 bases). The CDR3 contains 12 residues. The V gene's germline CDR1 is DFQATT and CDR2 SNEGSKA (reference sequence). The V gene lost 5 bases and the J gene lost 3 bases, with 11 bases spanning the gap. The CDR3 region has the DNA TGCAGTGCTGTTCGGGATCACTACGAGCAGTACTTC. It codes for CSAVRDHYEQYF.

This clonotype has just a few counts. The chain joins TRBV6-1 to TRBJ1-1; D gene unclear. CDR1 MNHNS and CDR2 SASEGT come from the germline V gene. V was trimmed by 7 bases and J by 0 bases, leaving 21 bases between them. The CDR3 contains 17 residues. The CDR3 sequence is CASTGEVLVGLNTEAFF. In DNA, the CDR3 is TGTGCCAGCACCGGAGAAGTCCTTGTGGGTTTGAACACTGAAGCTTTCTTT.

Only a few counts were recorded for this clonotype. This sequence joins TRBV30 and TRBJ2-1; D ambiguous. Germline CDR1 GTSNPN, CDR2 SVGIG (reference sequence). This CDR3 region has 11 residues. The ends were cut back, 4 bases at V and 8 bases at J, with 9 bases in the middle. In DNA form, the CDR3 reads TGTGCCTGGACGCCCTTCCATGAGCAGTTCTTC. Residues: CAWTPFHEQFF.

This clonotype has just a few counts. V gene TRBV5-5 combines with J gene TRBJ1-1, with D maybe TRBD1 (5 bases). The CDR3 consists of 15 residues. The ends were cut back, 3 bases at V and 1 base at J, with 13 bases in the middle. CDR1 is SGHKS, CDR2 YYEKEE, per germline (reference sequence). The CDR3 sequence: CASSYRGRPNTEAFF. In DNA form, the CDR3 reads TGTGCCAGCAGCTATCGGGGACGGCCGAACACTGAAGCTTTCTTT. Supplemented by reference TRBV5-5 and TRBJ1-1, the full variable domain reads DAGVTQSPTHLIKTRGQQVTLRCSPISGHKSVSWYQQVLGQGPQFIFQYYEKEERGRGNFPDRFSARQFPNYSSELNVNALLLGDSALYLCASSYRGRPNTEAFFGQGTRLTVV.

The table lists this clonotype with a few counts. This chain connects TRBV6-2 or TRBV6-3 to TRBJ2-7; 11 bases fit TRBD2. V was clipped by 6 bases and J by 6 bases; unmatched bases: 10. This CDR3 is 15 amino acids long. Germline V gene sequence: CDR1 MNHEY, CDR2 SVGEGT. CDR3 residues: CASSQPTSGIGEQYF. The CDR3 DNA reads TGTGCCAGCAGCCAGCCGACTAGCGGGATTGGCGAGCAGTACTTC.

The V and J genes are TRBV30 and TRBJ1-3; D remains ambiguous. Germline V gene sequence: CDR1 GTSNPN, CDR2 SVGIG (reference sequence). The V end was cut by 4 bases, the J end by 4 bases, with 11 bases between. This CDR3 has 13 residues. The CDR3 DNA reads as TGTGCCTGGACCGTCCTGACGGGAAACACCATATATTTT. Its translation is CAWTVLTGNTIYF.

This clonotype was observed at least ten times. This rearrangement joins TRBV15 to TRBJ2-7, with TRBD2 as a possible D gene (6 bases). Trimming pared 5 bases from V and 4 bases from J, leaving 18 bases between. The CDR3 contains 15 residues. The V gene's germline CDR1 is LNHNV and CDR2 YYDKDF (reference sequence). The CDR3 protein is CATSRSGSGDYEQYF. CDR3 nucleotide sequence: TGTGCCACCAGCCGATCGGGTTCGGGAGATTACGAGCAGTACTTC.

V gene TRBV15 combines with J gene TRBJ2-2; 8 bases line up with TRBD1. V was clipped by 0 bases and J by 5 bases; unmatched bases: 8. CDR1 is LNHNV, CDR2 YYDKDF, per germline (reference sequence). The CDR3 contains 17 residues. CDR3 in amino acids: CATSRDSQGARTGELFF. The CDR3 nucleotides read TGTGCCACCAGCAGAGATTCCCAGGGGGCTAGGACCGGGGAGCTGTTTTTT.

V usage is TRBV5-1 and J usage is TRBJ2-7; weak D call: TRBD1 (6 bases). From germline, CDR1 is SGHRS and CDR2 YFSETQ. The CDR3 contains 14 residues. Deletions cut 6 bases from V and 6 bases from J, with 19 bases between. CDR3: CASTPTGHRGEQYF. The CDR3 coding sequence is TGCGCCAGCACCCCGACGGGACACCGGGGCGAGCAGTACTTC.

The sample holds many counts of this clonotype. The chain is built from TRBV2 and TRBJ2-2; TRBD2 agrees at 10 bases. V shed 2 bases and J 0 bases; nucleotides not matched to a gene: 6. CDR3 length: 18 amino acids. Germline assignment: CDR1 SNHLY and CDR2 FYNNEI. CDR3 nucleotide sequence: TGTGCCAGCAGTGAACCGACTAGCGGGCGAGCGAACACCGGGGAGCTGTTTTTT. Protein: CASSEPTSGRANTGELFF.

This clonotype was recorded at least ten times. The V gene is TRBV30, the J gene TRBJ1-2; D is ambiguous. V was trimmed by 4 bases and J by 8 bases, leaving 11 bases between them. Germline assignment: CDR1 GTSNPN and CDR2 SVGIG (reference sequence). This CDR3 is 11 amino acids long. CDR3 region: CAWKDPRGYTF. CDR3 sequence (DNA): TGTGCCTGGAAGGATCCGCGGGGCTACACCTTC.

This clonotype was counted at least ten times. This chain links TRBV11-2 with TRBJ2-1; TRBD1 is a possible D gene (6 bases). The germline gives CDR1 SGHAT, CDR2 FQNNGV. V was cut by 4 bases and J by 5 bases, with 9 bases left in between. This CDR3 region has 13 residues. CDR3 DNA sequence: TGTGCCAGCAGCTCGGACAGAGACAATGAGCAGTTCTTC. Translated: CASSSDRDNEQFF.

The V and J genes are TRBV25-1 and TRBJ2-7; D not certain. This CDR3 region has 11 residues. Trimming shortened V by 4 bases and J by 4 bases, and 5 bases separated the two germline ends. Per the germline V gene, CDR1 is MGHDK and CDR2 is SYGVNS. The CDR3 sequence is CASSVVYEQYF. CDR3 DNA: TGTGCCAGCAGTGTTGTATACGAGCAGTACTTC.

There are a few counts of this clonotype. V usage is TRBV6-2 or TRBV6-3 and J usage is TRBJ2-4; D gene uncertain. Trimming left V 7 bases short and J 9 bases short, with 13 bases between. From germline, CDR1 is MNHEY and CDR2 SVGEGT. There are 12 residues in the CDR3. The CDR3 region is CASMPDRVIQYF. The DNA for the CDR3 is TGTGCCAGCATGCCCGACCGGGTCATTCAGTACTTC.

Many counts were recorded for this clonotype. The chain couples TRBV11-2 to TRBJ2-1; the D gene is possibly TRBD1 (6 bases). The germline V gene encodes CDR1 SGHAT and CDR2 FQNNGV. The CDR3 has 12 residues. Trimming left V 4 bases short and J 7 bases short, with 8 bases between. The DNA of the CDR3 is TGTGCCAGCAGCTCCGACAGGAATGAGCAGTTCTTC. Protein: CASSSDRNEQFF.

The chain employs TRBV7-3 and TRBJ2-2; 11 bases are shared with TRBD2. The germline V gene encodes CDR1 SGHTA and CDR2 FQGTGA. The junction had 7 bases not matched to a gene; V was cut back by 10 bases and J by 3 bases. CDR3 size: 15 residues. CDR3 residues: CATSLAGGDTGELFF. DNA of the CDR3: TGTGCCACTAGTTTAGCGGGAGGGGACACCGGGGAGCTGTTTTTT.

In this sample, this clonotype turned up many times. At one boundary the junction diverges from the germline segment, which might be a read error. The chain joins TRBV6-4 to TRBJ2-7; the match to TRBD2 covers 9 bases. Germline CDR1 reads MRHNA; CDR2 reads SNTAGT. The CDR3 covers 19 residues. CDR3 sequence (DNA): TGTGCCAGCAGTTACTCGCCAGAGACTAGCGGTCTCCGCTCCTACGAGCAGTACTTC. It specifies CASSYSPETSGLRSYEQYF.

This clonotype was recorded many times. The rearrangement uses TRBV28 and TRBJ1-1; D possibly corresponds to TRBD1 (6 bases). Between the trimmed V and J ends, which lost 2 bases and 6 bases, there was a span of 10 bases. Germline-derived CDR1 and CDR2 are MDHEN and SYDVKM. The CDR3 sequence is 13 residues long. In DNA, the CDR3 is TGTGCCAGCAGTTTACGGGGGGCGGCTGAAGCTTTCTTT. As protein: CASSLRGAAEAFF.

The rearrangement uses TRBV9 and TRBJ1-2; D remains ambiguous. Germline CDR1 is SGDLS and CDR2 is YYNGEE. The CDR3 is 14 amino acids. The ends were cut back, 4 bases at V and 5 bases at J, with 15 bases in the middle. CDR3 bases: TGTGCCAGCAGCTCCAATGTAAGGGAGTATGGCTACACCTTC. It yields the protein CASSSNVREYGYTF.